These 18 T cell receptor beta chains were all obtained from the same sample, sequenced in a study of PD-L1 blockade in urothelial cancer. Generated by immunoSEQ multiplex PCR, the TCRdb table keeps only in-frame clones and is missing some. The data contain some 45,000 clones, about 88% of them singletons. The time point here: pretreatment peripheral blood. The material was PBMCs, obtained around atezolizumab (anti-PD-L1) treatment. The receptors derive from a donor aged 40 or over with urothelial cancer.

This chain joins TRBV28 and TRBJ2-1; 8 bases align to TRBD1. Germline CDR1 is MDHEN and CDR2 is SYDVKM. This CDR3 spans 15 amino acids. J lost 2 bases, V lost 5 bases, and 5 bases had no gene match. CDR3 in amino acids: CASSPQGAAYNEQFF. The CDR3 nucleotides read TGTGCCAGCAGTCCGCAGGGGGCAGCCTACAATGAGCAGTTCTTC.

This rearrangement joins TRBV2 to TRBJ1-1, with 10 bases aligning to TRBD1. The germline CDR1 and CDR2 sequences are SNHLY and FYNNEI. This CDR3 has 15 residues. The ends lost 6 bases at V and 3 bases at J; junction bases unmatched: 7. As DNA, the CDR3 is TGTGCCAGCAGAGCCCGGACAGGGGGGGACACTGAAGCTTTCTTT. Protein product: CASRARTGGDTEAFF.

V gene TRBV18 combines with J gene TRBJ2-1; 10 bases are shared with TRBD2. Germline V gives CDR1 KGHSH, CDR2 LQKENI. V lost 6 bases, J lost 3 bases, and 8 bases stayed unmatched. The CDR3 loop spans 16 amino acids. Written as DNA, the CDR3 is TGTGCCAGCTCGGCCAGCGGGAGGGGAGGCTACAATGAGCAGTTCTTC. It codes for CASSASGRGGYNEQFF.

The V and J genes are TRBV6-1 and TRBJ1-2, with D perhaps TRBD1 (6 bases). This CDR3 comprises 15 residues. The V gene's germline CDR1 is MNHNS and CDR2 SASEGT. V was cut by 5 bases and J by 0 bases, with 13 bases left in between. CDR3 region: CASSPSGQPNYGYTF. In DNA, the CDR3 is TGTGCCAGCAGTCCCTCCGGACAGCCTAACTATGGCTACACCTTC.

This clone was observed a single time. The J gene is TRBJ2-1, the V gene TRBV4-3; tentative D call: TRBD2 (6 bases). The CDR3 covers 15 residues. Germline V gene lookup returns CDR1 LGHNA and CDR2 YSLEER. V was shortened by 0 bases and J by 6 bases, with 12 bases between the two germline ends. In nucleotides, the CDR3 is TGCGCCAGCAGCCAAGATGGGGGTAGCGGCAATGAGCAGTTCTTC. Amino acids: CASSQDGGSGNEQFF.

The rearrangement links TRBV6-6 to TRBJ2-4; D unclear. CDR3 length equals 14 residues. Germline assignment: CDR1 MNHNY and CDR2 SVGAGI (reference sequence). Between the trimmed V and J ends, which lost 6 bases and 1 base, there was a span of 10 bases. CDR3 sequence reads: CASSPLRAKNIQYF. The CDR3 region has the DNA TGTGCCAGCAGCCCACTCCGGGCCAAAAACATTCAGTACTTC.

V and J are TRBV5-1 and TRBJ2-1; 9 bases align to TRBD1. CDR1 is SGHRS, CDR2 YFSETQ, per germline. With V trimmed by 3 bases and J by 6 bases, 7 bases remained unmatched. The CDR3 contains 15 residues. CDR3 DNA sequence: TGCGCCAGCAGCTCACACAGGGGGCGGGTCAATGAGCAGTTCTTC. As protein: CASSSHRGRVNEQFF. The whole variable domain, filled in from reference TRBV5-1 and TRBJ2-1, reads KAGVTQTPRYLIKTRGQQVTLSCSPISGHRSVSWYQQTPGQGLQFLFEYFSETQRNKGNFPGRFSGRQFSNSRSEMNVSTLELGDSALYLCASSSHRGRVNEQFFGPGTRLTVL.

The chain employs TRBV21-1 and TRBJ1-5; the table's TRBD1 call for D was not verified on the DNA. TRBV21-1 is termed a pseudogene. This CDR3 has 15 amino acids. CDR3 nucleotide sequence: TGTGCCAGCAGCAAACCGGGACAGCCCCATCAGCCCCAGCATTTT. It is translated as CASSKPGQPHQPQHF.

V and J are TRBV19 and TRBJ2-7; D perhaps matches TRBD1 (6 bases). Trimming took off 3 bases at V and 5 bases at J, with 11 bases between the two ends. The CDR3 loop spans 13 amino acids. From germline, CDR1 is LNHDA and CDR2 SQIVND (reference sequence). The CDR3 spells CASSIGRGDEQYF. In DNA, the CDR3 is TGTGCCAGTAGTATCGGCAGGGGAGACGAGCAGTACTTC.

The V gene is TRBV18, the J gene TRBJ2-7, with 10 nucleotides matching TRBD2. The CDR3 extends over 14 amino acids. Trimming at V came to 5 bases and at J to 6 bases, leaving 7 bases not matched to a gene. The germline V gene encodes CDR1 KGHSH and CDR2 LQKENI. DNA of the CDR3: TGTGCCAGCTCAGCACTAGCGGGAATCCGCGAGCAGTACTTC. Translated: CASSALAGIREQYF.

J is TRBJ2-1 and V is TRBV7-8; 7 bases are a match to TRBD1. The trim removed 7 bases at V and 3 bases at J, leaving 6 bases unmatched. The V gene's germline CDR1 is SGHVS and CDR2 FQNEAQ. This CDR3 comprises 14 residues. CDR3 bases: TGTGCCAGCACCCCAAGGACAGGCTACAATGAGCAGTTCTTC. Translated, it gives CASTPRTGYNEQFF.

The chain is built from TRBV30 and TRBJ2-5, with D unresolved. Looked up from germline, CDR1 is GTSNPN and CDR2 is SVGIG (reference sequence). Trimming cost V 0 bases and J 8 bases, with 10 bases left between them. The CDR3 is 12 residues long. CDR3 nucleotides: TGTGCCTGGAGTGTACGGTCCCAAACCCAGTACTTC. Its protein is CAWSVRSQTQYF.

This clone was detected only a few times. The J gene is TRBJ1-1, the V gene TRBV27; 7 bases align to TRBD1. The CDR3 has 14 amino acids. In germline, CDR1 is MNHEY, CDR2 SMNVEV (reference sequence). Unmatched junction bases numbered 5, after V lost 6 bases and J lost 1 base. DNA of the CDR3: TGTGCCAGCAGGGGGGACAGCCGGAACACTGAAGCTTTCTTT. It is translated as CASRGDSRNTEAFF.

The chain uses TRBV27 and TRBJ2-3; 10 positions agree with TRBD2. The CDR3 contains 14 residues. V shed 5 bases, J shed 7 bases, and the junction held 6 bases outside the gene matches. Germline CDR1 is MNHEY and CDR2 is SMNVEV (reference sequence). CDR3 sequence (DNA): TGTGCCAGCAGTCCACGGACTAGCGGCCATACGCAGTATTTT. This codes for CASSPRTSGHTQYF.

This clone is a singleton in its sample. In nucleotides, the CDR3 is TGCGCCAGCAGCCAAGATTCGGGGGGACAAGAGACCCAGTACTTC. Translated: CASSQDSGGQETQYF. The V gene is TRBV4-1, the J gene TRBJ2-5, with 7 bases matching TRBD2. This CDR3 spans 15 amino acids. The V segment lost 0 bases and the J segment 2 bases; nucleotides outside the gene matches: 3. The germline V gene has CDR1 MGHRA and CDR2 YSYEKL.

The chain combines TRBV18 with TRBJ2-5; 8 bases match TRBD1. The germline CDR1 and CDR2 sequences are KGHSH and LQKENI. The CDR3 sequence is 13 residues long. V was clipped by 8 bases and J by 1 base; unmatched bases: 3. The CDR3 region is CASKTGAQETQYF. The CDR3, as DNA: TGTGCCAGCAAGACAGGGGCCCAAGAGACCCAGTACTTC.

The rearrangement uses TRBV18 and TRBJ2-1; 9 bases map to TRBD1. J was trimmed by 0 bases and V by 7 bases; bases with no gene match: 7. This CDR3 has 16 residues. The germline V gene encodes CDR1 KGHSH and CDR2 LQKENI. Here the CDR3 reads CASYPGQGSSYNEQFF. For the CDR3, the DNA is TGTGCCAGCTACCCGGGACAGGGTAGCTCCTACAATGAGCAGTTCTTC.

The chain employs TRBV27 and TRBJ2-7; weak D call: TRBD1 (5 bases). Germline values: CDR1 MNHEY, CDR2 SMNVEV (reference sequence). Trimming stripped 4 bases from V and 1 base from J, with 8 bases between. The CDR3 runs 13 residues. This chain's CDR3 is CASSSRQSYEQYF. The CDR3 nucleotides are TGTGCCAGCAGTTCACGACAGTCCTACGAGCAGTACTTC.